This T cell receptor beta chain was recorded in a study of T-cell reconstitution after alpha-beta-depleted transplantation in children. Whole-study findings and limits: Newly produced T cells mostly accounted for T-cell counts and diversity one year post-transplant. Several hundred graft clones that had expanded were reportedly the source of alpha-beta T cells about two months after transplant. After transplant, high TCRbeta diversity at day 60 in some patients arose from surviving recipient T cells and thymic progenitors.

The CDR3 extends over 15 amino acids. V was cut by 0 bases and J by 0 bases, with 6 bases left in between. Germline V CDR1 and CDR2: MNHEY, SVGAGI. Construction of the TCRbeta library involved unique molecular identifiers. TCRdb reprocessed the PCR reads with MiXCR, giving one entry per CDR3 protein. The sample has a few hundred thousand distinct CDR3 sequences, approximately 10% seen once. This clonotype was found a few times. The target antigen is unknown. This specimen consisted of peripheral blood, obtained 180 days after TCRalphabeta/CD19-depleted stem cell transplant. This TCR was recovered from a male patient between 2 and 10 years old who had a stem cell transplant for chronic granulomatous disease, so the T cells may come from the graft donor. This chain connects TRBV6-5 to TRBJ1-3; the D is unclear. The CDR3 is CASSYSRDSGNTIYF. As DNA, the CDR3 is TGTGCCAGCAGTTACTCTAGAGACTCTGGAAACACCATATATTTT.